The 31 T cell receptor beta chains reported below all come from one sample, sequenced in a study of T cell responses to AZD1222 COVID-19 vaccine. Some clones are missing from TCRdb's copy, which holds only in-frame ones; the method was immunoSEQ multiplex PCR. The table shows around 180,000 clones, with around 89% occurring only once. The source was peripheral blood, collected on day 0 of AZD1222 vaccination. The receptors here all came from an adult in good health.

This clone was recorded once. The chain couples TRBV19 to TRBJ1-3, with 9 bases fitting TRBD1. The germline V gene encodes CDR1 LNHDA and CDR2 SQIVND (reference sequence). The junction had 3 bases not matched to a gene; V was cut back by 3 bases and J by 0 bases. The CDR3 is made up of 16 amino acids. As DNA, the CDR3 is TGTGCCAGTAGTATTTGGGACAGGGTCTCTGGAAACACCATATATTTT. Its translation is CASSIWDRVSGNTIYF.

The chain joins TRBV18 to TRBJ2-5; D is ambiguous. The CDR3 is 13 residues long. Germline-derived CDR1 and CDR2 are KGHSH and LQKENI. Trimming left V 6 bases short and J 5 bases short, with 13 bases between. The CDR3 DNA reads as TGTGCCAGCTCCCTCAACTACGGGGAGACCCAGTACTTC. Translating it yields CASSLNYGETQYF.

The chain links TRBV19 to TRBJ2-1; 14 nucleotides align to TRBD2. With V trimmed by 7 bases and J by 6 bases, 8 bases remained unmatched. Germline CDR1 and CDR2: LNHDA and SQIVND (reference sequence). The CDR3 extends over 16 amino acids. The CDR3 spells CASTPWGTSGGNEQFF. The DNA for the CDR3 is TGTGCCAGTACCCCATGGGGGACTAGCGGGGGCAATGAGCAGTTCTTC.

Here the CDR3 reads CASSAPRTGPYEQYF. DNA for the CDR3: TGTGCCAGCAGTGCCCCCAGGACAGGGCCCTACGAGCAGTACTTC. The rearrangement joins TRBV2 to TRBJ2-7; 8 positions agree with TRBD1. The V gene's germline CDR1 is SNHLY and CDR2 FYNNEI. This CDR3 spans 15 amino acids. The ends lost 4 bases at V and 2 bases at J; junction bases unmatched: 7.

This chain links TRBV5-5 with TRBJ1-2; 9 nucleotides agree with TRBD1. CDR1 is SGHKS, CDR2 YYEKEE, per germline (reference sequence). V lost 4 bases, J lost 8 bases, and 6 bases stayed unmatched. This CDR3 contains 13 residues. DNA for the CDR3: TGTGCCAGCAGCGTGGACAGGGGAAGGGGCTACACCTTC. This encodes CASSVDRGRGYTF.

This clone has just one count. This chain connects TRBV5-4 to TRBJ2-3, with 11 nucleotides matching TRBD2. The CDR3 covers 17 residues. J lost 7 bases, V lost 4 bases, and 14 bases had no gene match. From germline, CDR1 is SGHNT and CDR2 YYREEE (reference sequence). The CDR3 sequence: CASSTGTSGRFIYTQYF. The CDR3 DNA reads as TGTGCCAGCAGCACGGGGACTAGCGGACGTTTCATTTATACGCAGTATTTT.

The chain uses TRBV7-6 and TRBJ1-5, with 7 bases identical to TRBD1. The CDR3 spans 19 residues. The V segment lost 1 base and the J segment 3 bases; nucleotides outside the gene matches: 15. The germline V gene has CDR1 SGHVS and CDR2 FNYEAQ. The CDR3 region has the DNA TGTGCCAGCAGCTTAGAGGGTCCAGGGGGTGACTGGAACAATCAGCCCCAGCATTTT. This sequence encodes CASSLEGPGGDWNNQPQHF.

This clone was found many times. The chain is built from TRBV2 and TRBJ1-6; 7 bases align to TRBD1. V was clipped by 7 bases and J by 7 bases; unmatched bases: 16. CDR3 length: 17 amino acids. Germline V gene lookup returns CDR1 SNHLY and CDR2 FYNNEI. DNA of the CDR3: TGTGCCAGCAAACTTACAGGGGTAAGGGCCTCAAATTCACCCCTCCACTTT. It translates to CASKLTGVRASNSPLHF. Full variable domain (outside the CDR3, taken from reference TRBV2 and TRBJ1-6): EPEVTQTPSHQVTQMGQEVILRCVPISNHLYFYWYRQILGQKVEFLVSFYNNEISEKSEIFDDQFSVERPDGSNFTLKIRSTKLEDSAMYFCASKLTGVRASNSPLHFGNGTRLTVT.

V gene TRBV11-2 combines with J gene TRBJ2-7; D may be TRBD1 (6 bases). Per germline, CDR1 SGHAT and CDR2 FQNNGV. The CDR3 consists of 15 residues. Between the trimmed V and J ends, which lost 7 bases and 3 bases, there was a span of 19 bases. The CDR3 sequence: CASKSETGWSYEQYF. The CDR3, as DNA: TGTGCCAGCAAATCAGAGACAGGTTGGAGCTACGAGCAGTACTTC.

The chain couples TRBV27 to TRBJ1-6, with D unclear. The V end lost 2 bases, the J end lost 8 bases, and 4 bases lay between the germline ends. In germline, CDR1 is MNHEY, CDR2 SMNVEV (reference sequence). CDR3 size: 12 residues. In nucleotides, the CDR3 is TGTGCCAGCAGTTTAAGGGATTCACCCCTCCACTTT. Its protein is CASSLRDSPLHF.

The chain is built from TRBV14 and TRBJ2-6; no clear D gene. The CDR3 has 15 amino acids. Germline V gene lookup returns CDR1 SGHDN and CDR2 FVKESK. V shed 3 bases and J shed 2 bases, with 8 bases lying between them. DNA of the CDR3: TGTGCCAGCAGCCAGAGCCGGGCTGGGGCCAACGTCCTGACTTTC. This encodes CASSQSRAGANVLTF. Together with reference TRBV14 and TRBJ2-6, the CDR3 gives the full variable domain: EAGVTQFPSHSVIEKGQTVTLRCDPISGHDNLYWYRRVMGKEIKFLLHFVKESKQDESGMPNNRFLAERTGGTYSTLKVQPAELEDSGVYFCASSQSRAGANVLTFGAGSRLTVL.

The chain joins TRBV5-6 to TRBJ2-3; 14 bases match TRBD2. V lost 4 bases and J lost 6; bases outside the gene matches: 7. This CDR3 has 16 amino acids. Germline CDR1 is SGHDT and CDR2 is YYEEEE. The CDR3 sequence is CASSKTSGGAGDTQYF. CDR3 sequence (DNA): TGTGCCAGCAGCAAGACTAGCGGGGGGGCAGGGGATACGCAGTATTTT.

This rearrangement joins TRBV5-4 to TRBJ1-5; TRBD1 matches 11 bases. The junction had 2 bases not matched to a gene; V was cut back by 3 bases and J by 3 bases. CDR3 size: 15 residues. Germline lookup yields CDR1 SGHNT and CDR2 YYREEE (reference sequence). This CDR3 is CASSSDRGHNQPQHF. In DNA, the CDR3 is TGTGCCAGCAGCTCGGACAGGGGGCACAATCAGCCCCAGCATTTT.

This clone showed up just once. J is TRBJ1-2 and V is TRBV29-1; D call uncertain. Germline V gives CDR1 SQVTM, CDR2 ANQGSEA. This CDR3 has 14 amino acids. Trimming removed 2 bases from V and 4 bases from J, with 14 bases in between. The CDR3 region is CSVETLGQSYGYTF. DNA for the CDR3: TGCAGCGTTGAAACTTTAGGCCAGAGCTATGGCTACACCTTC. The whole variable domain, filled in from reference TRBV29-1 and TRBJ1-2, reads SAVISQKPSRDICQRGTSLTIQCQVDSQVTMMFWYRQQPGQSLTLIATANQGSEATYESGFVIDKFPISRPNLTFSTLTVSNMSPEDSSIYLCSVETLGQSYGYTFGSGTRLTVV.

The V call is TRBV7-9, the J call TRBJ1-2; a weak D match, TRBD1 (6 bases). CDR3 length: 15 residues. Germline values: CDR1 SEHNR, CDR2 FQNEAQ (reference sequence). V was shortened by 2 bases and J by 5 bases, with 15 bases between the two germline ends. CDR3 DNA sequence: TGTGCCAGCAGCTTATTCGGACGGGGGCCTTATGGCTACACCTTC. Translation: CASSLFGRGPYGYTF.

This clone is a singleton in its sample. The chain couples TRBV28 to TRBJ2-5; tentative D call: TRBD1 (5 bases). Trimming shortened V by 7 bases and J by 5 bases, and 11 bases separated the two germline ends. Germline lookup yields CDR1 MDHEN and CDR2 SYDVKM. The CDR3 is 12 amino acids. The CDR3 DNA follows: TGTGCCAGCATGGGGCGATTCGAGACCCAGTACTTC. Protein product: CASMGRFETQYF. Combining the CDR3 with reference TRBV28 and TRBJ2-5 gives the whole variable domain DVKVTQSSRYLVKRTGEKVFLECVQDMDHENMFWYRQDPGLGLRLIYFSYDVKMKEKGDIPEGYSVSREKKERFSLILESASTNQTSMYLCASMGRFETQYFGPGTRLLVL.

The chain couples TRBV6-5 to TRBJ2-1; 12 bases match TRBD2. Germline CDR1 and CDR2: MNHEY and SVGAGI. There are 15 residues in the CDR3. The ends lost 2 bases at V and 6 bases at J; junction bases unmatched: 2. The CDR3 DNA reads TGTGCCAGCAGTTACCGGGGACTAGCGGGCAATGAGCAGTTCTTC. As protein: CASSYRGLAGNEQFF.

The rearrangement uses TRBV6-5 and TRBJ1-5; D is unresolved. CDR1 and CDR2 (germline): MNHEY, SVGAGI. The CDR3 has 13 amino acids. The V end lost 0 bases, the J end lost 7 bases, and 7 bases lay between the germline ends. DNA for the CDR3: TGTGCCAGCAGTTACTCGCTACTCCAGCCCCAGCATTTT. Translated, it gives CASSYSLLQPQHF.

This rearrangement joins TRBV15 to TRBJ2-2, with 15 bases that match TRBD2. This CDR3 is built from 19 residues. Germline CDR1 is LNHNV and CDR2 is YYDKDF (reference sequence). V lost 1 base, J lost 14 bases, and 17 bases stayed unmatched. This CDR3 reads CATSRASSNTGTSGRSLFF. The CDR3 DNA sequence: TGTGCCACCAGCAGAGCTTCGTCAAACACCGGGACTAGCGGGAGGTCACTGTTTTTT.

The chain uses TRBV28 and TRBJ2-7; TRBD1 might be the D (5 bases). Germline CDR1 reads MDHEN; CDR2 reads SYDVKM. Trimming cost V 5 bases and J 4 bases, with 9 bases left between them. The CDR3 has 12 amino acids. The CDR3 DNA reads as TGTGCCAGCAGTCGGCGACAGTACGAGCAGTACTTC. This gives the protein CASSRRQYEQYF.

The chain employs TRBV18 and TRBJ1-4; 8 bases map to TRBD1. This CDR3 comprises 15 residues. J lost 5 bases, V lost 2 bases, and 4 bases had no gene match. Germline assignment: CDR1 KGHSH and CDR2 LQKENI. The CDR3 DNA sequence: TGTGCCAGCTCACCAGGGACAGGCGTCAATGAAAAACTGTTTTTT. Amino acids: CASSPGTGVNEKLFF.

The chain carries TRBV18 and TRBJ1-4; no clear D gene. V was shortened by 2 bases and J by 0 bases, with 10 bases between the two germline ends. CDR1 and CDR2 (germline): KGHSH, LQKENI. The CDR3 contains 16 residues. CDR3 in DNA: TGTGCCAGCTCACCAAATCCTGAGGCAACTAATGAAAAACTGTTTTTT. It encodes CASSPNPEATNEKLFF.

The chain links TRBV5-8 to TRBJ1-5; 8 nucleotides line up with TRBD1. The ends lost 4 bases at V and 5 bases at J; junction bases unmatched: 5. In germline, CDR1 is SGHTS, CDR2 YDEGEE. The CDR3 covers 14 residues. For the CDR3, the DNA is TGTGCCAGCAGCACCAAACAGGGGGATCAGCCCCAGCATTTT. Translation: CASSTKQGDQPQHF.

Only a few counts were recorded for this clone. This chain links TRBV6-6 with TRBJ1-5; TRBD1 agrees at 9 bases. After removal of 5 bases from V and 0 bases from J, the junction contained 14 bases not matched to a gene. Germline V gives CDR1 MNHNY, CDR2 SVGAGI (reference sequence). The CDR3 extends over 19 amino acids. The CDR3 nucleotides are TGTGCCAGCAGTCGCGAAGGGACAGGGAGGGAAAATAGCAATCAGCCCCAGCATTTT. It specifies CASSREGTGRENSNQPQHF.

This clone was seen more than once but under ten times. This sequence joins TRBV27 and TRBJ1-2; 9 nucleotides agree with TRBD1. Germline V lookup: CDR1 MNHEY, CDR2 SMNVEV (reference sequence). The CDR3 runs 16 residues. J gave up 2 bases and V 8 bases, and 12 bases lay outside the gene matches. DNA of the CDR3: TGTGCCAGCGCCCCTCGACAGGGGGGGATCAACTATGGCTACACCTTC. It encodes CASAPRQGGINYGYTF.

This chain connects TRBV30 to TRBJ2-1; 7 nucleotides align to TRBD2. The length of the CDR3 is 15 residues. Germline V CDR1 and CDR2: GTSNPN, SVGIG (reference sequence). V lost 2 bases and J lost 4; bases outside the gene matches: 8. CDR3 sequence reads: CAWSPSAGVYNEQFF. The CDR3 DNA sequence: TGTGCCTGGAGTCCCTCTGCGGGAGTTTACAATGAGCAGTTCTTC.

This clone has a single count. The chain has TRBV7-2 and TRBJ2-2; either TRBD1 or TRBD2 may fit D (5 bases each). V was trimmed by 8 bases and J by 0 bases, leaving 13 bases between them. Germline V lookup: CDR1 SGHTA, CDR2 FQGNSA. The CDR3 spans 15 residues. The CDR3 DNA sequence: TGTGCCAGCCTTGAAGGGACGGCGAACACCGGGGAGCTGTTTTTT. Translation gives CASLEGTANTGELFF.

This clone was seen a few times. This sequence joins TRBV7-3 and TRBJ2-2; D possibly matches TRBD1 or TRBD2 (6 bases each). The CDR3 has 15 residues. V was pared by 1 base and J by 4 bases, with 10 bases between. Germline CDR1 and CDR2: SGHTA and FQGTGA. CDR3 region: CASSLNREATGELFF. CDR3 nucleotide sequence: TGTGCCAGCAGCTTAAACAGGGAGGCCACCGGGGAGCTGTTTTTT. Combining the CDR3 with reference TRBV7-3 and TRBJ2-2 gives the whole variable domain GAGVSQTPSNKVTEKGKYVELRCDPISGHTALYWYRQSLGQGPEFLIYFQGTGAADDSGLPNDRFFAVRPEGSVSTLKIQRTERGDSAVYLCASSLNREATGELFFGEGSRLTVL.

This clone was counted only a few times. This chain connects TRBV18 to TRBJ1-1; D is possibly TRBD1 (6 bases). Trimming took 3 bases from V and 4 from J, leaving 12 bases between them. The germline V gene encodes CDR1 KGHSH and CDR2 LQKENI. The CDR3 runs to 14 residues. CDR3 amino acids: CASSPPGQSTEAFF. The CDR3 nucleotides read TGTGCCAGCTCACCCCCCGGACAGTCCACTGAAGCTTTCTTT.

The chain has TRBV6-2 or TRBV6-3 and TRBJ2-1; 8 bases line up with TRBD2. CDR1 and CDR2 (germline): MNHEY, SVGEGT. The CDR3 totals 15 residues. V shed 4 bases, J shed 6 bases, and the junction held 8 bases outside the gene matches. The DNA of the CDR3 is TGTGCCAGCAGTTCAATGGGACTAGGATCCAATGAGCAGTTCTTC. Translating it yields CASSSMGLGSNEQFF.

This sequence joins TRBV27 and TRBJ1-5; 8 nucleotides line up with TRBD1. Losses at the gene ends were 5 bases for V and 0 bases for J; bases not matched to a gene: 9. CDR1 is MNHEY and CDR2 is SMNVEV in the germline V gene (reference sequence). The CDR3 spans 17 residues. In DNA form, the CDR3 reads TGTGCCAGCAGTCCCACTCGGACAGGGTTTAGCAATCAGCCCCAGCATTTT. It codes for CASSPTRTGFSNQPQHF.